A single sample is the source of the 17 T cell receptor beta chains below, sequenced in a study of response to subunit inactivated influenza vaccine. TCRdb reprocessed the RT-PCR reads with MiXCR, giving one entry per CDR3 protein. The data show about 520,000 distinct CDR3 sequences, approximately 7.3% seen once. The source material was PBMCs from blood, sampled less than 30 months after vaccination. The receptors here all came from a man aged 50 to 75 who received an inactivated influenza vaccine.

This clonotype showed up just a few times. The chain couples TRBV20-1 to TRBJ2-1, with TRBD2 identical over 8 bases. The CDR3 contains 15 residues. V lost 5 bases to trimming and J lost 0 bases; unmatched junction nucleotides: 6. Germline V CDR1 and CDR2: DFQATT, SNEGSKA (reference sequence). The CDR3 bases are TGCAGTGCTGGACGTAGCGGGACCTCCTACAATGAGCAGTTCTTC. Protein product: CSAGRSGTSYNEQFF.

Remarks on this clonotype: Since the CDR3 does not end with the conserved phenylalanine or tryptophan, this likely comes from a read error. CDR3 nucleotides: TGTGCCAGCAGCTTAGGGTACGGACCCTACGAGCAGTACATC. This codes for CASSLGYGPYEQYI. The J gene is TRBJ2-7, the V gene TRBV7-6; D ambiguous. V lost 1 base, J lost 2 bases, and 9 bases lay in between. Per the germline V gene, CDR1 is SGHVS and CDR2 is FNYEAQ. This CDR3 is 14 amino acids long.

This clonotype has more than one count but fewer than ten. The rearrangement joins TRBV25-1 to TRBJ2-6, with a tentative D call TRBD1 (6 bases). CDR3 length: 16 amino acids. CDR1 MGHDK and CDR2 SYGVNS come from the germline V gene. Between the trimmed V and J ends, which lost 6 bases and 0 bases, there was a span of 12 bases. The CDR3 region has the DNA TGTGCCAGCAGACAGGGAGTAGGCTCTGGGGCCAACGTCCTGACTTTC. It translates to CASRQGVGSGANVLTF.

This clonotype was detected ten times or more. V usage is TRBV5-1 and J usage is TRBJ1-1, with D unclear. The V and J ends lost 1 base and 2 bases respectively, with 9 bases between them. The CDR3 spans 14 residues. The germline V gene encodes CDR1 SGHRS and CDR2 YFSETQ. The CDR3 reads CASSLNSANTEAFF. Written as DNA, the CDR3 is TGCGCCAGCAGCTTGAATTCGGCCAACACTGAAGCTTTCTTT.

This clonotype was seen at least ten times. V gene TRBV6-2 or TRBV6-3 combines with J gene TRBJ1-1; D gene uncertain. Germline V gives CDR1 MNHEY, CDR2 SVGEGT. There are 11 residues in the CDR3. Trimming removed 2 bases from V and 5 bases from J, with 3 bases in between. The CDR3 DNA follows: TGTGCCAGCAGTTACCCAACTGAAGCTTTCTTT. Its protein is CASSYPTEAFF.

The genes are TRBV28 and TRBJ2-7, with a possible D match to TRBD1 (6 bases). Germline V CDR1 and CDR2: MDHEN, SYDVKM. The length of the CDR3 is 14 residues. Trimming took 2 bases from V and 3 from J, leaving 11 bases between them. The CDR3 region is CASSLSARGYEQYF. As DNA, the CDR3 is TGTGCCAGCAGTTTAAGTGCCAGGGGCTACGAGCAGTACTTC.

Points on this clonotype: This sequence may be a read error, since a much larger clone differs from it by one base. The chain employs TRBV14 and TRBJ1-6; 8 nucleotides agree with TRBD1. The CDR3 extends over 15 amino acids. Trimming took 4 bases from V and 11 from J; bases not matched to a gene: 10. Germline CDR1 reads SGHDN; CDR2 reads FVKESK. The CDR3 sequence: CASSLAGTGNAPLHF. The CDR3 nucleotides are TGTGCCAGCAGCCTCGCCGGGACAGGAAATGCACCCCTCCACTTT.

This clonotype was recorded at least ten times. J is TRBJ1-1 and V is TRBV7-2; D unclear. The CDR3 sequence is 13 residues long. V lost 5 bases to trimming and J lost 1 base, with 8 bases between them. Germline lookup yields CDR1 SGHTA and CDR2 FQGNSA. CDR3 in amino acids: CASSHLWNTEAFF. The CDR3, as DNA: TGTGCCAGCAGCCATCTATGGAACACTGAAGCTTTCTTT.

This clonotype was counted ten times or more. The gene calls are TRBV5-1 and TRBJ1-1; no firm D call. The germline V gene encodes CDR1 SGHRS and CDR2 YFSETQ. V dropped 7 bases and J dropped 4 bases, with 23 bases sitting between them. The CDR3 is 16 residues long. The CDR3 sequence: CASRRNSYDLGTEAFF. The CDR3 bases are TGCGCCAGCCGCAGAAACTCCTACGACCTGGGCACTGAAGCTTTCTTT.

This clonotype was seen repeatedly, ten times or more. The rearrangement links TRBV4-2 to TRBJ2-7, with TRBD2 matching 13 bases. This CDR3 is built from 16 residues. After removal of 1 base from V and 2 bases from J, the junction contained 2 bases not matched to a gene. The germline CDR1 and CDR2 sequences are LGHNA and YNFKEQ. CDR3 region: CASSQALAGGAYEQYF. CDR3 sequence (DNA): TGTGCCAGCAGCCAAGCACTAGCGGGAGGGGCCTACGAGCAGTACTTC.

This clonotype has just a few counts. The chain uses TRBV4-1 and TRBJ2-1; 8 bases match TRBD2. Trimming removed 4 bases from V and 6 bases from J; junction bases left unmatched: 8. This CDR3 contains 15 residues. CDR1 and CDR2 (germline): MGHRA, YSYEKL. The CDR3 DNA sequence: TGCGCCAGCAGCCCGATAGGAGGGACTAGCAATGAGCAGTTCTTC. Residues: CASSPIGGTSNEQFF.

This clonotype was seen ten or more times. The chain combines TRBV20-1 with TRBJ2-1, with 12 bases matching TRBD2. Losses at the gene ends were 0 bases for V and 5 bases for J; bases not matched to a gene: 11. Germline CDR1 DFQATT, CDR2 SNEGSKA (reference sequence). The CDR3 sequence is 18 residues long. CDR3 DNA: TGCAGTGCTAGAGATCAATTACGCGGACTAGCGGGACACAATGAGCAGTTCTTC. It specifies CSARDQLRGLAGHNEQFF.

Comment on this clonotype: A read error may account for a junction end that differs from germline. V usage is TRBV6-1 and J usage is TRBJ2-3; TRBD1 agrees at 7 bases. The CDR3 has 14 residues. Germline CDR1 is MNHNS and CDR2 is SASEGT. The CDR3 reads CASREGGIADTQYF. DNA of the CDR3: TGTGCCAGCAGAGAAGGGGGCATTGCAGATACGCAGTATTTT.

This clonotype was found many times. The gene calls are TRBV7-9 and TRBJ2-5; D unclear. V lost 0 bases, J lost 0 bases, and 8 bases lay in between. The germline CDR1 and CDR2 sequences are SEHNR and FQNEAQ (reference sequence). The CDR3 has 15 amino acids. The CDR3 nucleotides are TGTGCCAGCAGCTTAGCGGACCTGTACCAAGAGACCCAGTACTTC. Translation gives CASSLADLYQETQYF.

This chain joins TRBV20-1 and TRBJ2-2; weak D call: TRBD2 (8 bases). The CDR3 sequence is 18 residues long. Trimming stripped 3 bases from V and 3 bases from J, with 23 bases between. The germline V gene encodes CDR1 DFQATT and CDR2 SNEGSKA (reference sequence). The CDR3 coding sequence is TGCAGTGCTAGGCCGGGACAGCGATTACTAGCGGACACCGGGGAGCTGTTTTTT. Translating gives CSARPGQRLLADTGELFF.

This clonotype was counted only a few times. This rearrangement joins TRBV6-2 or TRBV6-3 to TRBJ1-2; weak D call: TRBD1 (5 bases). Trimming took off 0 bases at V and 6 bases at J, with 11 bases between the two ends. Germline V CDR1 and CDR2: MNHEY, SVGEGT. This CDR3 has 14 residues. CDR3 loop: CASSYSRGLDGYTF. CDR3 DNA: TGTGCCAGCAGTTACTCACGGGGGTTGGATGGCTACACCTTC.

The DNA of the CDR3 is TGTGCCAGCAGCACCCGGACAGGGGGAGGGGAGCTGTTTTTT. Encoded protein: CASSTRTGGGELFF. The chain joins TRBV9 to TRBJ2-2; 10 nucleotides line up with TRBD1. V dropped 4 bases and J dropped 8; count of bases not matched to a gene: 5. The CDR3 extends over 14 amino acids. The germline V gene encodes CDR1 SGDLS and CDR2 YYNGEE.